This T cell receptor beta chain appears in the sequencing data of a study of radiotherapy plus CTLA-4 blockade in lung cancer. Overall study context: Objective responses were recorded in about a sixth of patients, with disease control recorded in approximately 32%.

Sequencing was performed with immunoSEQ multiplex PCR; in TCRdb, only in-frame clones are kept and a portion is missing. The sample shows around 56,000 clones, more than 60% of them seen only once. Treatment of patients with chemo-refractory metastatic non-small-cell lung cancer consisted of focal radiation plus CTLA-4 blockade with ipilimumab. Notes on the study in general: Peripheral blood showed expansion of tumor-derived TCR clones after radiotherapy and ipilimumab.

Regarding this clone: Its specificity is unknown.

The sequence was collected from a human donor with non-small cell lung cancer who had a complete response to radiotherapy plus ipilimumab. The sample in question was peripheral blood, obtained from a patient treated with radiotherapy plus ipilimumab.

CDR3 in amino acids: CASSSGTGQGFGYTF. The CDR3 DNA follows: TGTGCCAGCAGCTCCGGGACAGGGCAGGGATTTGGCTACACCTTC. This chain links TRBV11-2 with TRBJ1-2; 9 bases map to TRBD1. There are 15 residues in the CDR3. V was pared by 4 bases and J by 7 bases, with 10 bases of the junction left unmatched. The germline V gene has CDR1 SGHAT and CDR2 FQNNGV.